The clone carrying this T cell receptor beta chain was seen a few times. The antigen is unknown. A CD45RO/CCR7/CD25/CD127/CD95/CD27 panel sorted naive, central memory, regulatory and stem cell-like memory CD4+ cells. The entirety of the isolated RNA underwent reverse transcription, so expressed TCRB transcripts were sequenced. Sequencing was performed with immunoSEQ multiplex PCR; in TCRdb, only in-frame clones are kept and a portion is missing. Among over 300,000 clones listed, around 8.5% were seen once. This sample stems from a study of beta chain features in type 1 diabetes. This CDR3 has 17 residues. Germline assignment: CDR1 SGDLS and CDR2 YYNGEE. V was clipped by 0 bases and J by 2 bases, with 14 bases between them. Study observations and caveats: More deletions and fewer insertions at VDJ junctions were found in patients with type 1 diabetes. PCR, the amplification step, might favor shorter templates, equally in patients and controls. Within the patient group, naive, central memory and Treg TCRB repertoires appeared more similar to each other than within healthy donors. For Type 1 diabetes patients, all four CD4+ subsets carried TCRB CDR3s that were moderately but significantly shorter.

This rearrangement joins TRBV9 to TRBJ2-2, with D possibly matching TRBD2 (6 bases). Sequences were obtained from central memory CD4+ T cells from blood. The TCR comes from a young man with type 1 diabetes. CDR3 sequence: CASSVAAGSSNTGELFF. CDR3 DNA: TGTGCCAGCAGCGTAGCGGCGGGGTCATCAAACACCGGGGAGCTGTTTTTT.